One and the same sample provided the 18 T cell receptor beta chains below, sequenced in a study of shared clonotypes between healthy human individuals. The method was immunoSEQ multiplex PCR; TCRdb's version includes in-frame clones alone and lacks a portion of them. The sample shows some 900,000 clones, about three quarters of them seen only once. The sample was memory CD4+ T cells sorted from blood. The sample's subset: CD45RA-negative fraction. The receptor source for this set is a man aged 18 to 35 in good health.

CDR3 protein: CASSARQAGGTGELFF. CDR3 in DNA: TGTGCCAGCAGTGCACGACAGGCCGGGGGGACCGGGGAGCTGTTTTTT. V usage is TRBV6-1 and J usage is TRBJ2-2, with D maybe TRBD2 (7 bases). Germline V CDR1 and CDR2: MNHNS, SASEGT. Trimming left V 4 bases short and J 5 bases short, with 17 bases between. This CDR3 spans 16 amino acids.

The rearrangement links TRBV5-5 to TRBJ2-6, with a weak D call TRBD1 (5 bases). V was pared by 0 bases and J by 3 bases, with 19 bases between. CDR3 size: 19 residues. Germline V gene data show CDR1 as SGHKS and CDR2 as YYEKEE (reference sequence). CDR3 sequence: CASSLVLGSGKVGANVLTF. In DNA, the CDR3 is TGTGCCAGCAGCTTGGTCCTCGGGTCAGGGAAGGTTGGGGCCAACGTCCTGACTTTC.

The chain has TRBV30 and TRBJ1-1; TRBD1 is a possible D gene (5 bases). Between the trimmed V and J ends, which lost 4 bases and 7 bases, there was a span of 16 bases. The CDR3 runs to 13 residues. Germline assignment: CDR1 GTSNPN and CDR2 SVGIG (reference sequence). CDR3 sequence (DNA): TGTGCCTGGAACCCCCTAGGGACGGGTGAAGCTTTCTTT. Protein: CAWNPLGTGEAFF.

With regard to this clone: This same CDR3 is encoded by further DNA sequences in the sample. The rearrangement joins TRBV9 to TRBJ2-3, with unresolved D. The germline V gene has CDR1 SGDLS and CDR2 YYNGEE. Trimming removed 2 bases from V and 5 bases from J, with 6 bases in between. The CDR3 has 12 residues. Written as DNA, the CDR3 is TGTGCCAGCAGCGTGATCGGAGATACGCAGTATTTT. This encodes CASSVIGDTQYF.

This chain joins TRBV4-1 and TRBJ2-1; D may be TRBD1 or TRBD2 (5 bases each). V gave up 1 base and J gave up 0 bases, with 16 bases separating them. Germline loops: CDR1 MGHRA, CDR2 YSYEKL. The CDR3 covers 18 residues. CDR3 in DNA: TGCGCCAGCAGCCAAGGGTACTCCGGGGCTCGCTCCTACAATGAGCAGTTCTTC. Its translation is CASSQGYSGARSYNEQFF.

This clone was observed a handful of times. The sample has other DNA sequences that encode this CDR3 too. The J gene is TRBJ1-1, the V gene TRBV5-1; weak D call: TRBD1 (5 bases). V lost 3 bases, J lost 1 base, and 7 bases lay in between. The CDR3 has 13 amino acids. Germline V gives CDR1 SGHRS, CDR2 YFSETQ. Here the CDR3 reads CASSYGQNTEAFF. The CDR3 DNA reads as TGCGCCAGCAGCTATGGACAGAACACTGAAGCTTTCTTT.

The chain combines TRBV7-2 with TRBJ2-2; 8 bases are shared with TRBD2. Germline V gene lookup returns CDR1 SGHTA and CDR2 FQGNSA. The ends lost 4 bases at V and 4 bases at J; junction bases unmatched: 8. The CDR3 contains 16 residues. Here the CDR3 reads CASSSPGLGVTGELFF. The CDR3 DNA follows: TGTGCCAGCAGCTCTCCGGGACTAGGGGTCACCGGGGAGCTGTTTTTT.

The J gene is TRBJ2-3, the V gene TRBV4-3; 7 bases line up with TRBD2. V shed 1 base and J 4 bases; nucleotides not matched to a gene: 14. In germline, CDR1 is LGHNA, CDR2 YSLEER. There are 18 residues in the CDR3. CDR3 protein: CASSQAPPKAGIADTQYF. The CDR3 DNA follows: TGCGCCAGCAGCCAAGCCCCACCCAAAGCGGGAATTGCAGATACGCAGTATTTT.

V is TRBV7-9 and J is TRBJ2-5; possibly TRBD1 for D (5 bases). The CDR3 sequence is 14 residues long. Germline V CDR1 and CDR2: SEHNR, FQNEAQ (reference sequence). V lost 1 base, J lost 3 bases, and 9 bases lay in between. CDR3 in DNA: TGTGCCAGCAGCTTAGGCCAGGGCAAAGAGACCCAGTACTTC. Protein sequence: CASSLGQGKETQYF. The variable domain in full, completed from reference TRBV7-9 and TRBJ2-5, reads DTGVSQNPRHKITKRGQNVTFRCDPISEHNRLYWYRQTLGQGPEFLTYFQNEAQLEKSRLLSDRFSAERPKGSFSTLEIQRTEQGDSAMYLCASSLGQGKETQYFGPGTRLLVL.

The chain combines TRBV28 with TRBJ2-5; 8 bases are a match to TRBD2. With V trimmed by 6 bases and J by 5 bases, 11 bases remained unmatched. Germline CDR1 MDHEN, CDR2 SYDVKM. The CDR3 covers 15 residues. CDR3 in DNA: TGTGCCAGCAGCCTGGGGGGGACTAGGGGTGAGACCCAGTACTTC. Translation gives CASSLGGTRGETQYF.

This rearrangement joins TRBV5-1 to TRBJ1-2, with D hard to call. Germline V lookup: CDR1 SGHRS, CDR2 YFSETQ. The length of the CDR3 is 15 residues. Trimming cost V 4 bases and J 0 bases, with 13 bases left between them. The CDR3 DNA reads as TGCGCCAGCAGCCCACAGACCTCAGCTAACTATGGCTACACCTTC. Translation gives CASSPQTSANYGYTF.

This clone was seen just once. CDR3: CASSLFPQSYEQYF. The CDR3 DNA reads TGTGCCAGCAGCTTGTTTCCACAGTCCTACGAGCAGTACTTC. The rearrangement joins TRBV5-8 to TRBJ2-7; D remains ambiguous. V was cut by 1 base and J by 1 base, with 9 bases left in between. The germline CDR1 and CDR2 sequences are SGHTS and YDEGEE. The CDR3 sequence is 14 residues long.

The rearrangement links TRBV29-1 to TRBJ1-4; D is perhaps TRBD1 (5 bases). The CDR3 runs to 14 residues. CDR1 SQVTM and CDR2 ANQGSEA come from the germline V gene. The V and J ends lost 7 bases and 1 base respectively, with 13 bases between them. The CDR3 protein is CSANRGGTNEKLFF. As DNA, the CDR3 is TGCAGCGCGAATCGGGGGGGAACTAATGAAAAACTGTTTTTT.

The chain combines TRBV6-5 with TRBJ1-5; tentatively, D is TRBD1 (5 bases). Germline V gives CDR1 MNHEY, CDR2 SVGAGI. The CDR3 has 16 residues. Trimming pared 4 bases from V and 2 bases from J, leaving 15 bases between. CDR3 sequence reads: CASSSRMRGGNQPQHF. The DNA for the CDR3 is TGTGCCAGCAGTTCCCGAATGAGGGGAGGCAATCAGCCCCAGCATTTT.

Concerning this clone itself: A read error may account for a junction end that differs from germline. This chain's CDR3 is CASSSGLVGEQYF. For the CDR3, the DNA is TGTGCTAGCAGCTCCGGACTAGTCGGCGAGCAGTACTTC. The genes are TRBV7-7 and TRBJ2-7; TRBD2 matches at 7 bases. This CDR3 contains 13 residues. Germline assignment: CDR1 SSHAT and CDR2 FNYEAQ (reference sequence).

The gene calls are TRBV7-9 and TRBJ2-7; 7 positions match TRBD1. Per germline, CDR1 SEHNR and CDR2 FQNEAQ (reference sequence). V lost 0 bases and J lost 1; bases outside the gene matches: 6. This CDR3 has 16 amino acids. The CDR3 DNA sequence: TGTGCCAGCAGCTTAGCGCCCAGGGGGACGTCCTACGAGCAGTACTTC. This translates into CASSLAPRGTSYEQYF.

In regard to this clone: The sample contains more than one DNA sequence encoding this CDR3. The DNA of the CDR3 is TGTGCCAGCAGTCTAACGGGGGGCGGCACAGATACGCAGTATTTT. Translated, it gives CASSLTGGGTDTQYF. The gene calls are TRBV11-2 and TRBJ2-3, with a possible D match to TRBD2 (7 bases). V lost 6 bases and J lost 1, with 14 bases in between. CDR1 and CDR2 (germline): SGHAT, FQNNGV. The CDR3 consists of 15 residues.

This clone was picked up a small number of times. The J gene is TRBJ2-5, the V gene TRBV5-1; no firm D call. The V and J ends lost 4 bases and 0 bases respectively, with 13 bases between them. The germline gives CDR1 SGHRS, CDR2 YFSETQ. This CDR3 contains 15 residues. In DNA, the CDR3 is TGCGCCAGCAGCCCTAACCCTTCGGACCAAGAGACCCAGTACTTC. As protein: CASSPNPSDQETQYF.